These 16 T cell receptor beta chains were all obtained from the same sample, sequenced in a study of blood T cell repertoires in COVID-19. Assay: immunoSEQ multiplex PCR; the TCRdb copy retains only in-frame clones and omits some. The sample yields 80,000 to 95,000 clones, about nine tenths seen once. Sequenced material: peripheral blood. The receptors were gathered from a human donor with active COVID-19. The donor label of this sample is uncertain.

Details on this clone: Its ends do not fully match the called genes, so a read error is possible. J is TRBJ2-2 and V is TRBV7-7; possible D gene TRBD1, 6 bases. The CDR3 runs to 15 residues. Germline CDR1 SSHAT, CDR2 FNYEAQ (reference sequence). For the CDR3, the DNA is TGTGCTAGCAGCTTGGAAGGGGGGAACACCGGGGAGCTGTTTTTT. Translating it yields CASSLEGGNTGELFF.

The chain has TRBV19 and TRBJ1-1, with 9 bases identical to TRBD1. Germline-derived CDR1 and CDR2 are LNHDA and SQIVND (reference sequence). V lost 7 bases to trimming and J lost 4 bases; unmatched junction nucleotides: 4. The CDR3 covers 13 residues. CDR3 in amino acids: CASIGTGTTEAFF. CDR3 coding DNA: TGTGCCAGTATTGGGACAGGGACCACTGAAGCTTTCTTT.

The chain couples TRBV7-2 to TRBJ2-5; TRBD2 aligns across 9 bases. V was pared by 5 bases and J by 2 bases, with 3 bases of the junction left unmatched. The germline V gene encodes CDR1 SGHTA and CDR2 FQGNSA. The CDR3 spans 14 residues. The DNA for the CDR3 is TGTGCCAGCAGCGTGACTAGCGGACAAGAGACCCAGTACTTC. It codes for CASSVTSGQETQYF.

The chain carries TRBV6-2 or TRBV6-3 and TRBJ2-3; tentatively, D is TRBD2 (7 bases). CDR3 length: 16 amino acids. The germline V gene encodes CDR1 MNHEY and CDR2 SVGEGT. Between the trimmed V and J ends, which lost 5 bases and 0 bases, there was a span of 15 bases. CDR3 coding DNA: TGTGCCAGCAGTCGAGAGGGGGGGCTTAGCACAGATACGCAGTATTTT. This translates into CASSREGGLSTDTQYF.

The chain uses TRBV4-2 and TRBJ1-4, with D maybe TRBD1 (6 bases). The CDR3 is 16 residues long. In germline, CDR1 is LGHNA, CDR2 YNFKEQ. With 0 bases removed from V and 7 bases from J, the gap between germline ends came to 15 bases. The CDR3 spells CASSQEMRQGFEKLFF. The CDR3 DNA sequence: TGTGCCAGCAGCCAAGAGATGAGGCAGGGGTTTGAAAAACTGTTTTTT.

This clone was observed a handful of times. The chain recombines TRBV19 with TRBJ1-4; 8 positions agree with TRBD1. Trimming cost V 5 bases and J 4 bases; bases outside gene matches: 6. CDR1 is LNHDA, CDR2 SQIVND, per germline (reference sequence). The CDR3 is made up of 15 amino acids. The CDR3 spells CASSPGQGYNEKLFF. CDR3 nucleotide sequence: TGTGCCAGTAGTCCTGGACAGGGCTATAATGAAAAACTGTTTTTT.

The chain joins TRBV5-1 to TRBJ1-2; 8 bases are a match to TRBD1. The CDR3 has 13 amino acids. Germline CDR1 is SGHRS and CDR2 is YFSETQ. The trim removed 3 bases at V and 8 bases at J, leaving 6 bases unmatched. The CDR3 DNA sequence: TGCGCCAGCAGCTCGGCCGGGACAGGAGGCTACACCTTC. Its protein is CASSSAGTGGYTF.

The CDR3 here is CASSLAGPRYGYTF. Written as DNA, the CDR3 is TGTGCCAGCAGTTTAGCAGGCCCCCGGTATGGCTACACCTTC. The chain carries TRBV28 and TRBJ1-2, with unresolved D. The V gene lost 2 bases and the J gene lost 5 bases, with 12 bases spanning the gap. The CDR3 has 14 residues. In germline, CDR1 is MDHEN, CDR2 SYDVKM.

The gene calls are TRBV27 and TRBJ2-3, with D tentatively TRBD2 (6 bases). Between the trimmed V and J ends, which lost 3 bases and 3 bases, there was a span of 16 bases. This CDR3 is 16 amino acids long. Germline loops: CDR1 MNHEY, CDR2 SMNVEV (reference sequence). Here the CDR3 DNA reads TGTGCCAGCAGTTTTTACGGGACTTGGCGGACAGATACGCAGTATTTT. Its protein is CASSFYGTWRTDTQYF.

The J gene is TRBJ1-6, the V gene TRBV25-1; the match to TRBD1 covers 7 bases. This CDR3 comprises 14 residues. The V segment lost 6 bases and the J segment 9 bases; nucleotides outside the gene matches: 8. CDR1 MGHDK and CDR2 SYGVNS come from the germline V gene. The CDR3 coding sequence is TGTGCCAGCAGGGAGACAGGGAGTGGTTCACCCCTCCACTTT. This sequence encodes CASRETGSGSPLHF.

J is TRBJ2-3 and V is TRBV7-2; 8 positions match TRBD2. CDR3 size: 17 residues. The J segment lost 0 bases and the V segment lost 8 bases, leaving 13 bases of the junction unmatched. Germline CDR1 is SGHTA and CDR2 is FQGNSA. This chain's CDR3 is CASAKVGAGVSTDTQYF. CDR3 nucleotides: TGTGCCAGCGCGAAGGTCGGAGCGGGGGTCAGCACAGATACGCAGTATTTT.

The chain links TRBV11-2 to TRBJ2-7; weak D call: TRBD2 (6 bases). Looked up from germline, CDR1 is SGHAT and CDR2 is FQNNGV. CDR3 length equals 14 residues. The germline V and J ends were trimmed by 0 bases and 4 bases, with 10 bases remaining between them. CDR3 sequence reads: CASSLDQEGYEQYF. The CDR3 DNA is TGTGCCAGCAGCTTAGATCAGGAGGGGTACGAGCAGTACTTC.

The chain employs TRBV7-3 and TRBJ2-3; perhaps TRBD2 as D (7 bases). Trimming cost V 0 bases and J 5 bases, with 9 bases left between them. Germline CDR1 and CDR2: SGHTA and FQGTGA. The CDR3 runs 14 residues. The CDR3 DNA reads TGTGCCAGCAGCTTAACGGGAGGGGGAGATACGCAGTATTTT. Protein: CASSLTGGGDTQYF.

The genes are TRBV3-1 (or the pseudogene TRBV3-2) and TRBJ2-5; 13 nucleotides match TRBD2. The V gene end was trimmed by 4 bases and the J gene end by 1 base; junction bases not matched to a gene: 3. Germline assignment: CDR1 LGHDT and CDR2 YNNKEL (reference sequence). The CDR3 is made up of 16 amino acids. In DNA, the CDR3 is TGTGCCAGCAGCCTTGGGACTAGCGGGGCCCAAGAGACCCAGTACTTC. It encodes CASSLGTSGAQETQYF.

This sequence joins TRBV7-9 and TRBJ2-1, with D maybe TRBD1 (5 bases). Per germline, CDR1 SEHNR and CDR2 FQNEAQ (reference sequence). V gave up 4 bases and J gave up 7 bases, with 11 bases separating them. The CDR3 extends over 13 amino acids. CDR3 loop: CASSSLGANEQFF. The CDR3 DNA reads TGTGCCAGCAGCTCCCTAGGGGCAAATGAGCAGTTCTTC.

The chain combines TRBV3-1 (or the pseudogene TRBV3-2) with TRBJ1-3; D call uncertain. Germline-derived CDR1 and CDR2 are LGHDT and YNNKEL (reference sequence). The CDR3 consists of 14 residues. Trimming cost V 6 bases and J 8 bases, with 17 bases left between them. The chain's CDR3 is CASSSAEGLDTIYF. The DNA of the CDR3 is TGTGCCAGCAGTTCTGCAGAGGGCTTGGACACCATATATTTT.